Listed below are T cell receptor beta chains from one sample, sequenced in a study of blood T cell repertoires in COVID-19. Only in-frame clones appear in the TCRdb table, and some are missing; sequencing was by immunoSEQ multiplex PCR. Of 250,000 or so clones in the sample, over 80% were seen once. What was sequenced was PBMCs or T cells enriched from blood (not recorded which). Every receptor here comes from a woman in her twenties or thirties with acute COVID-19. Both conserved end residues are part of each CDR3. A D gene is named only where the DNA matches it firmly. Clone size appears in some rows only: once, few, many, or a class for an expanded clone.

d_gene: TRBD2; j_gene: TRBJ2-1; abundance: -; v_gene: TRBV19; CDR3nt: TGTGCCAGTATTGGGCCGGGGGGTTACAATGAGCAGTTCTTC; CDR3aa: CASIGPGGYNEQFF
d_gene: -; j_gene: TRBJ1-5; abundance: -; v_gene: TRBV12-5; CDR3nt: TGTGCTAGTGGTCCCTCCTCGACAGGTCCTGGGCAGCCCCAGCATTTT; CDR3aa: CASGPSSTGPGQPQHF
d_gene: TRBD2; j_gene: TRBJ2-3; abundance: -; v_gene: TRBV2; CDR3nt: TGTGCCAGCAGTGATAGCGGGGGGGTGAGAGATACGCAGTATTTT; CDR3aa: CASSDSGGVRDTQYF
d_gene: TRBD1; j_gene: TRBJ2-3; abundance: -; v_gene: TRBV5-1; CDR3nt: TGCGCCAGCAGCAGGGCCGGGACAGGGCCCAGGTCGGCGGATACGCAGTATTTT; CDR3aa: CASSRAGTGPRSADTQYF
d_gene: TRBD1; j_gene: TRBJ1-5; abundance: -; v_gene: TRBV28; CDR3nt: TGTGCCAGCACCGTGACAGGGTTGTCGTTGTCTAGCAATCAGCCCCAGCATTTT; CDR3aa: CASTVTGLSLSSNQPQHF
d_gene: TRBD1; j_gene: TRBJ1-6; abundance: -; v_gene: TRBV25-1; CDR3nt: TGTGCCAGCAGTCCTGACAGGGACGTTTCACCCCTCCACTTT; CDR3aa: CASSPDRDVSPLHF
d_gene: -; j_gene: TRBJ1-3; abundance: -; v_gene: TRBV19; CDR3nt: TGTGCCAGTCGGCTTCAGGGCAACTTGGGAAACACCATATATTTT; CDR3aa: CASRLQGNLGNTIYF
d_gene: TRBD1; j_gene: TRBJ1-1; abundance: -; v_gene: TRBV28; CDR3nt: TGTGCCAGCAGTCCCACCACGGACAGGCGCACTGAAGCTTTCTTT; CDR3aa: CASSPTTDRRTEAFF
d_gene: TRBD1; j_gene: TRBJ2-5; abundance: -; v_gene: TRBV19; CDR3nt: TGTGCCAGTAGTGTACGGGGCAGGGGGCTTTTTGAGACCCAGTACTTC; CDR3aa: CASSVRGRGLFETQYF
d_gene: TRBD1; j_gene: TRBJ2-1; abundance: -; v_gene: TRBV3-1/TRBV3-2; CDR3nt: TGTGCCAGCAGCCCGGGACAGGGAGTTTACAATGAGCAGTTCTTC; CDR3aa: CASSPGQGVYNEQFF
d_gene: -; j_gene: TRBJ2-2; abundance: few; v_gene: TRBV5-5; CDR3nt: TGTGCCAGCAGCAGGACAGGGAGGGAGGACACCGGGGAGCTGTTTTTT; CDR3aa: CASSRTGREDTGELFF
d_gene: -; j_gene: TRBJ1-2; abundance: -; v_gene: TRBV7-9; CDR3nt: TGTGCCAGCAGCTCCTTCATCAACCTCAGGGGAGACTATGGCTACACCTTC; CDR3aa: CASSSFINLRGDYGYTF
d_gene: TRBD1; j_gene: TRBJ1-3; abundance: -; v_gene: TRBV5-1; CDR3nt: TGCGCCAGCAGCTTAGGGACAGCGATCTCTGGAAACACCATATATTTT; CDR3aa: CASSLGTAISGNTIYF
d_gene: TRBD1; j_gene: TRBJ1-1; abundance: once; v_gene: TRBV27; CDR3nt: TGTGCCAGCAGTTTTGTAGGAACAGGGGGCATTACTGAAGCTTTCTTT; CDR3aa: CASSFVGTGGITEAFF
d_gene: -; j_gene: TRBJ1-6; abundance: -; v_gene: TRBV5-6; CDR3nt: TGTGCCAGCAGCTTTGCGGGCTATAATTCACCCCTCCACTTT; CDR3aa: CASSFAGYNSPLHF
d_gene: -; j_gene: TRBJ2-1; abundance: -; v_gene: TRBV5-4; CDR3nt: TGTGCCAGCAGCTTGCGGAATGAGCAGTTCTTC; CDR3aa: CASSLRNEQFF